This T cell receptor beta chain was identified in a study of blood T cell repertoires in COVID-19. Germline CDR1 reads LGHNT; CDR2 reads FRNRAP. The junction had 5 bases not matched to a gene; V was cut back by 6 bases and J by 0 bases. This CDR3 region has 15 residues. This clone was seen a few times. Generated by immunoSEQ multiplex PCR, the TCRdb table keeps only in-frame clones and is missing some. This sample has more than 100,000 clones, with less than 85% found just once. This chain joins TRBV12-5 and TRBJ2-1; 7 nucleotides align to TRBD1. This TCR derives from a human donor with acute or convalescent COVID-19. The donor label of this sample is uncertain. The sequencing sample was made of peripheral blood. The CDR3 is CASGLDRFSYNEQFF. The DNA for the CDR3 is TGTGCTAGTGGCCTGGACAGGTTCTCCTACAATGAGCAGTTCTTC.